The clone carrying this T cell receptor beta chain was recorded a few times. What it recognizes is unknown. This entry is derived from a study of response to subunit inactivated influenza vaccine. The CDR3 loop spans 14 amino acids. Germline CDR1 reads LGHDT; CDR2 reads YNNKEL (reference sequence). V lost 3 bases to trimming and J lost 2 bases, with 5 bases between them. TCRdb recomputed calls from the RT-PCR reads with MiXCR, one row per CDR3 protein. The table has some 600,000 distinct CDR3 sequences, 11% to 15% seen once. Study results and limitations: The authors put forward the suggestion that each seasonal influenza vaccination may bring in only a limited number of new T cells.

The chain joins TRBV3-1 to TRBJ2-6; D is undetermined. The sequence came from a man aged 50-60 years who received an inactivated influenza vaccine. This sample comprised PBMCs from blood, obtained 14 to 15 days before vaccination. CDR3 nucleotide sequence: TGTGCCAGCAGCCACCTTCCTGGGGCCAACGTCCTGACTTTC. Amino acid sequence: CASSHLPGANVLTF.